This TCR beta chain derives from a study of T cells expressing NK-cell markers. Reprocessing the 5' RACE reads, TCRdb reports a single entry for every CDR3 protein and omits DNA. The table lists 300,000 or so distinct CDR3 sequences. Germline V gene data show CDR1 as MNHEY and CDR2 as SVGAGI. The CDR3 consists of 12 residues. The receptor was derived from a woman between 18 and 69 years old in good health. This rearrangement joins TRBV6-5 to TRBJ1-4. The sequencing input was blood T cells: a sorted CD56 or NKG2C T cell subset, CD4+ or CD8+ T cells, or bulk PBMC T cells (not recorded which). The CDR3 sequence: CASRTTNEKLFF.